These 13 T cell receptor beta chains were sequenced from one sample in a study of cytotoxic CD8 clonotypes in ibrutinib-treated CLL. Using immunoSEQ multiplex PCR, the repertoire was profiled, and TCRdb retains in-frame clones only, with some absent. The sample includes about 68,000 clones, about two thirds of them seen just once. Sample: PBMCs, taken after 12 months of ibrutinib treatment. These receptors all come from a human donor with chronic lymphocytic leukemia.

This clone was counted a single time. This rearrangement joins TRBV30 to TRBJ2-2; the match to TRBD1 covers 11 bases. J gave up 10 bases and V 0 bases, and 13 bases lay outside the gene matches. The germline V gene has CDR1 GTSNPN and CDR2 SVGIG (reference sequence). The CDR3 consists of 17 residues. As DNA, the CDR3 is TGTGCCTGGAGTGTACTCCGGACAGGGGGCGTGGGAGTGGAGCTGTTTTTT. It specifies CAWSVLRTGGVGVELFF. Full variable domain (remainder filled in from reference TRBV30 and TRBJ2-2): SQTIHQWPATLVQPVGSPLSLECTVEGTSNPNLYWYRQAAGRGLQLLFYSVGIGQISSEVPQNLSASRPQDRQFILSSKKLLLSDSGFYLCAWSVLRTGGVGVELFFGEGSRLTVL.

The CDR3 sequence is CASSYSERDETQYF. Here the CDR3 DNA reads TGTGCCAGCAGTTACTCGGAACGTGACGAGACCCAGTACTTC. The J gene is TRBJ2-5, the V gene TRBV6-5; D is unclear. Germline V CDR1 and CDR2: MNHEY, SVGAGI. The CDR3 length is 14 residues. V dropped 0 bases and J dropped 5 bases, with 10 bases sitting between them.

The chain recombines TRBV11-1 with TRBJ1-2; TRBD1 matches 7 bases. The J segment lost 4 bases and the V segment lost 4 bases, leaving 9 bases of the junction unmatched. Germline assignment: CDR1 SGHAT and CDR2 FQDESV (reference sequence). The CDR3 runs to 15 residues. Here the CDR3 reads CASSSGTVPLYGYTF. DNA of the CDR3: TGTGCCAGCAGCTCGGGGACAGTACCCCTCTATGGCTACACCTTC. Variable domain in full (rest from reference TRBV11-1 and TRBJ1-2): EAEVAQSPRYKITEKSQAVAFWCDPISGHATLYWYRQILGQGPELLVQFQDESVVDDSQLPKDRFSAERLKGVDSTLKIQPAELGDSAMYLCASSSGTVPLYGYTFGSGTRLTVV.

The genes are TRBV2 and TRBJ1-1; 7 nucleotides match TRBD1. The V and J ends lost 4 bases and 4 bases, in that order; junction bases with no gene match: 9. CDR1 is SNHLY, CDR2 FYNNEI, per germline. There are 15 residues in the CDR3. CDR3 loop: CASSVRDSLFTEAFF. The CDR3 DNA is TGTGCCAGCAGTGTCCGGGACAGCCTCTTCACTGAAGCTTTCTTT.

This CDR3 reads CASSPWTGGTTEAFF. Written as DNA, the CDR3 is TGCGCCAGCAGCCCCTGGACAGGGGGTACCACTGAAGCTTTCTTT. The V and J genes are TRBV5-1 and TRBJ1-1; TRBD1 agrees at 10 bases. The CDR3 length is 15 residues. In germline, CDR1 is SGHRS, CDR2 YFSETQ. Unmatched junction bases numbered 7, after V lost 4 bases and J lost 4 bases.

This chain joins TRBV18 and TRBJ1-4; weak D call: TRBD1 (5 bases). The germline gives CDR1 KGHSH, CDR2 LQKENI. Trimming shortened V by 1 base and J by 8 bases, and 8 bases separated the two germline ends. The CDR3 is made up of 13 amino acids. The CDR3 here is CASSPQRGEKLFF. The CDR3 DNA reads TGTGCCAGCTCACCACAGCGGGGCGAAAAACTGTTTTTT.

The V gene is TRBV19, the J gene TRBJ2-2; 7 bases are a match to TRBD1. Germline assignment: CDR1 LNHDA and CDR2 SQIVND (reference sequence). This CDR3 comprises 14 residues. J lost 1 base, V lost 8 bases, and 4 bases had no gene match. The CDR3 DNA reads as TGTGCCAGTGGCAACAGGGGGAACACCGGGGAGCTGTTTTTT. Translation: CASGNRGNTGELFF.

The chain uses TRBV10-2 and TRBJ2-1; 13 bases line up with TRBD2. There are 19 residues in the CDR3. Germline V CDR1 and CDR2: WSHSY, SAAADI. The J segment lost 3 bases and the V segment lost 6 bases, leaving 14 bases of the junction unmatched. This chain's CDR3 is CASSSGLAGRQSHYNEQFF. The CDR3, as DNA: TGCGCCAGCAGCTCGGGACTAGCGGGGCGACAATCACACTACAATGAGCAGTTCTTC.

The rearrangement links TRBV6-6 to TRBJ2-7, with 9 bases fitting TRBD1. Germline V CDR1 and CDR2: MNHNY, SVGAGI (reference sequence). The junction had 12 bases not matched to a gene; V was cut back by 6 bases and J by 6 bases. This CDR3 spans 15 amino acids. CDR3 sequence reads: CASSPRDRVSSEQYF. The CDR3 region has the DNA TGTGCCAGCAGCCCTAGGGACAGGGTCAGCTCCGAGCAGTACTTC.

The CDR3 reads CASSPPGQASQVQYF. CDR3 sequence (DNA): TGTGCCAGCTCACCACCCGGACAGGCATCACAGGTGCAGTACTTC. This chain joins TRBV18 and TRBJ2-7, with 7 bases that match TRBD1. The CDR3 loop spans 15 amino acids. Per the germline V gene, CDR1 is KGHSH and CDR2 is LQKENI. V was clipped by 0 bases and J by 9 bases; unmatched bases: 11.

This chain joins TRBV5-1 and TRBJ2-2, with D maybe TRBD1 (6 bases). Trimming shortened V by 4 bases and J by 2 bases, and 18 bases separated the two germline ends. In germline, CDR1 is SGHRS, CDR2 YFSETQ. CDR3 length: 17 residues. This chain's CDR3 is CASSTEVRTVNTGELFF. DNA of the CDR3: TGCGCCAGCAGCACCGAGGTTCGGACAGTCAACACCGGGGAGCTGTTTTTT.

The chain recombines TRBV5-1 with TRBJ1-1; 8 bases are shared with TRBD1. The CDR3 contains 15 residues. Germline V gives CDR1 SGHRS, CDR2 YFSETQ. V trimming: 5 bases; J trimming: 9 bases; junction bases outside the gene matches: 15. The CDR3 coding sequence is TGCGCCAGCAGAGATACAGGGGGTTCCCCAACGAAAGCTTTCTTT. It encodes CASRDTGGSPTKAFF.

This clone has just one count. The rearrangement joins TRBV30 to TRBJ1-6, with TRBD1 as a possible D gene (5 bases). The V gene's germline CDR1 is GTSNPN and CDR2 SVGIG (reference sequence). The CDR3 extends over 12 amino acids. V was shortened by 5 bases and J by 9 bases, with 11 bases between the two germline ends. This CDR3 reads CAWGLGGSPLHF. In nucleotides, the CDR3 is TGTGCCTGGGGACTCGGGGGTTCACCCCTCCACTTT.